This T cell receptor (beta chain) was retrieved from a study of OX40 agonist ivuxolimab in advanced cancers. Study-level background: A diagnosis of hepatocellular carcinoma, melanoma, renal cell or head and neck cancer was present in dose-escalation patients.

Measured with immunoSEQ multiplex PCR; TCRdb has only the in-frame clones, and not every one. Of 85,000 to 120,000 clones listed, about nine tenths are singletons. Per germline, CDR1 SGHTA and CDR2 FQGNSA. The germline V and J ends were trimmed by 3 bases and 2 bases, with 12 bases remaining between them. This CDR3 spans 15 amino acids. The chain carries TRBV7-2 and TRBJ2-3, with D maybe TRBD2 (5 bases). Sequencing used CD4+ or CD8+ T cells sorted from blood, obtained in a trial of the OX40 agonist ivuxolimab. This receptor was identified in an adult with an advanced solid tumor such as melanoma, head and neck, liver or kidney cancer. CDR3 DNA: TGTGCCAGCAGCTTTAGTTCTAGCCACACAGATACGCAGTATTTT. Translating it yields CASSFSSSHTDTQYF.